The rows below give T cell receptor beta chains drawn from one sample of a study of blood T cell repertoires in COVID-19. Assay used: immunoSEQ multiplex PCR; TCRdb lists only in-frame clones, some missing. The data contain about 42,000 clones, 80% to 90% of them singletons. Sample: peripheral blood. The receptors were sampled from a woman aged 65 to 85 in a cohort sampled during active COVID-19. Both conserved end residues are part of each CDR3. D genes are given only for firm matches. Expanded clones are given a class, and other clones once, few, many or no size at all.

>TRBV4-3|TRBD1|TRBJ1-2|-
TGCGCCAGCAGCCGACAGACAGGGAACTATGGCTACACCTTC
CASSRQTGNYGYTF
>TRBV3-1/TRBV3-2|TRBD1|TRBJ2-5|-
TGTGCCAGCAGCCAAGTGGCAGGGGGCTCCAAAGAGACCCAGTACTTC
CASSQVAGGSKETQYF
>TRBV4-1|-|TRBJ2-7|once
TGCGCCAGCAGCCAAGGCTCGATTCAGGCCTACGAGCAGTACTTC
CASSQGSIQAYEQYF
>TRBV6-5|TRBD1|TRBJ2-5|-
TGTGCCAGCGGGACAGGGGGTTCCTATAGGGAGACCCAGTACTTC
CASGTGGSYRETQYF
>TRBV6-6|TRBD1|TRBJ1-2|-
TGTGCCAGCAGTTATGGGACAGGGGTCTATGGCTACACCTTC
CASSYGTGVYGYTF
>TRBV29-1|-|TRBJ1-1|-
TGCAGCGTTTTGGCAGGGGATACGAACACTGAAGCTTTCTTT
CSVLAGDTNTEAFF
>TRBV4-1|TRBD2|TRBJ2-1|few
TGCGCCAGCAGCCAAGATGGGACTAGCGGGAGGGCCGGCAATGAGCAGTTCTTC
CASSQDGTSGRAGNEQFF
>TRBV3-1/TRBV3-2|TRBD1|TRBJ2-5|-
TGTGCCAGCAGCCAAGATCGTGGAACAGGGGGCCCTCCAGAGACCCAGTACTTC
CASSQDRGTGGPPETQYF
>TRBV5-4|TRBD1|TRBJ1-5|-
TGTCAAGAGTGTGAGGGGGGACAGGTGGGCAATCAGCCCCAGCATTTT
CQECEGGQVGNQPQHF
>TRBV27|-|TRBJ1-5|-
TGTGCCAGCCAAGAGGACAGCCGCAGCAATCAGCCCCAGCATTTT
CASQEDSRSNQPQHF
>TRBV6-5|TRBD2|TRBJ2-7|-
TGTGCCTCGGAGCGGGAAATAGGGAGGTACGAGCAGTACTTC
CASEREIGRYEQYF